The 18 T cell receptor beta chains given below trace back to one sample, sequenced in a study of a mutant IDH1 vaccine in newly diagnosed glioma (dated by TCRdb to the early 2020s). Reading the label with the study, this specimen's time point is: week 35, safety follow-up. Every vaccine dose consisted of 300 ug of a 20-mer mutant IDH1 peptide in Montanide, administered subcutaneously together with topical imiquimod. The method was the immunoSEQ multiplex PCR assay. Here the immuneACCESS table is served through TCRdb, limited to in-frame sequences with V and J called. Missing clones are a known gap in these copies; in checked studies unresolved V genes cover under half, and the rest lacks a known reason. This sample comprises around 32,000 clones, 65% to 85% of them detected only once. Almost 9.5% of the sample is taken by the ten largest. No antigens are known for them. The sequences come from PBMCs, collected from a glioma patient whose treatment included an IDH1 peptide vaccine. The receptors stem from a woman aged 25 to 39 with glioma. Some clones in this sample may be carry-over from other donors' samples.

Of note for this clone: The junction departs from the called germline gene at one end, perhaps through a read error. The chain is built from TRBV7-7 and TRBJ2-5; 7 nucleotides match TRBD2. This CDR3 has 14 amino acids. Germline V gene data show CDR1 as SSHAT and CDR2 as FNYEAQ (reference sequence). CDR3 sequence (DNA): TGTGCTAGCAGCGGGCGGGAGTCGCAAGAGACCCAGTACTTC. It yields the protein CASSGRESQETQYF.

The J gene is TRBJ1-1, the V gene TRBV5-1, with D possibly TRBD1 on 5 matching bases. The CDR3 length is 15 residues. Germline loops: CDR1 SGHRS, CDR2 YFSETQ. Trimming shortened V by 5 bases and J by 4 bases, and 18 bases separated the two germline ends. The CDR3 loop is CASRLPGRTVTEAFF. The CDR3 DNA follows: TGCGCCAGCAGACTTCCGGGACGGACCGTCACTGAAGCTTTCTTT.

The chain couples TRBV4-1 to TRBJ2-7, with TRBD1 identical over 8 bases. Germline loops: CDR1 MGHRA, CDR2 YSYEKL. V lost 3 bases and J lost 7; bases outside the gene matches: 14. The CDR3 has 16 amino acids. The CDR3 spells CASSHPSDRAQNEQYF. The CDR3 DNA sequence: TGCGCCAGCAGCCATCCCTCGGACAGGGCTCAGAATGAGCAGTACTTC.

The chain combines TRBV7-2 with TRBJ2-7; tentatively, D is TRBD1 or TRBD2 (5 bases each). Germline loops: CDR1 SGHTA, CDR2 FQGNSA. Trimming took off 5 bases at V and 1 base at J, with 12 bases between the two ends. This CDR3 region has 14 residues. The CDR3 DNA sequence: TGTGCCAGCAGCCCCGGGACGGGGTCCTACGAGCAGTACTTC. Protein product: CASSPGTGSYEQYF.

This clone was counted a few times. The chain joins TRBV4-1 to TRBJ2-3; no definite D call. Trimming stripped 6 bases from V and 0 bases from J, with 13 bases between. The CDR3 totals 15 residues. The germline V gene has CDR1 MGHRA and CDR2 YSYEKL. The CDR3 loop is CASRPRQMSTDTQYF. The CDR3 DNA follows: TGCGCCAGCAGGCCACGGCAGATGAGCACAGATACGCAGTATTTT.

The chain is built from TRBV27 and TRBJ2-7; D possibly corresponds to TRBD2 (5 bases). The CDR3 has 11 amino acids. With 7 bases removed from V and 3 bases from J, the gap between germline ends came to 7 bases. Per germline, CDR1 MNHEY and CDR2 SMNVEV (reference sequence). The CDR3 sequence: CASMRDYEQYF. The CDR3 DNA reads TGTGCCAGCATGAGGGACTACGAGCAGTACTTC.

This clone came up a few times. The chain joins TRBV30 to TRBJ1-1, with D perhaps TRBD1 (6 bases). V was pared by 2 bases and J by 8 bases, with 24 bases between. Germline V CDR1 and CDR2: GTSNPN, SVGIG (reference sequence). CDR3 length: 16 residues. This CDR3 is CAWSWLISGGLGEAFF. The CDR3 coding sequence is TGTGCCTGGAGTTGGCTCATTAGTGGGGGCTTAGGGGAAGCTTTCTTT. The full variable domain, rest sourced from reference TRBV30 and TRBJ1-1, is SQTIHQWPATLVQPVGSPLSLECTVEGTSNPNLYWYRQAAGRGLQLLFYSVGIGQISSEVPQNLSASRPQDRQFILSSKKLLLSDSGFYLCAWSWLISGGLGEAFFGQGTRLTVV.

The V and J genes are TRBV6-5 and TRBJ2-3; maybe TRBD1 (6 bases). Germline lookup yields CDR1 MNHEY and CDR2 SVGAGI. V was cut by 0 bases and J by 8 bases, with 12 bases left in between. There are 14 residues in the CDR3. In DNA form, the CDR3 reads TGTGCCAGCAGTTACTCCAGGGGTCAGGGTACGCAGTATTTT. Encoded protein: CASSYSRGQGTQYF.

V usage is TRBV19 and J usage is TRBJ2-3; D may be TRBD1 or TRBD2 (5 bases each). V lost 5 bases to trimming and J lost 3 bases, with 12 bases between them. CDR3 length: 14 amino acids. Looked up from germline, CDR1 is LNHDA and CDR2 is SQIVND (reference sequence). CDR3 protein: CASSFRDLTDTQYF. The CDR3 region has the DNA TGTGCCAGTAGTTTCCGGGACCTTACAGATACGCAGTATTTT.

This chain connects TRBV7-2 to TRBJ2-1; TRBD2 agrees at 8 bases. Germline V lookup: CDR1 SGHTA, CDR2 FQGNSA. The CDR3 extends over 19 amino acids. The V and J ends lost 7 bases and 7 bases, in that order; junction bases with no gene match: 24. In DNA, the CDR3 is TGTGCCAGCACCGTTCCGCGAGGGGCGGGAGGATGGGGGGGGAATGAGCAGTTCTTC. This encodes CASTVPRGAGGWGGNEQFF.

A few counts support this clone. This chain connects TRBV19 to TRBJ1-5; the D is unclear. The germline V and J ends were trimmed by 8 bases and 0 bases, with 11 bases remaining between them. This CDR3 has 14 residues. Looked up from germline, CDR1 is LNHDA and CDR2 is SQIVND (reference sequence). CDR3 residues: CASEGGISNQPQHF. CDR3 bases: TGTGCCAGTGAAGGCGGCATTAGCAATCAGCCCCAGCATTTT.

The CDR3 spells CASTAAIRGLAGGNQPQHF. The DNA for the CDR3 is TGTGCCAGTACTGCGGCTATTAGGGGATTAGCGGGAGGCAATCAGCCCCAGCATTTT. The chain uses TRBV19 and TRBJ1-5; perhaps TRBD1 as D (5 bases). V was pared by 7 bases and J by 2 bases, with 27 bases between. The CDR3 is made up of 19 amino acids. The germline gives CDR1 LNHDA, CDR2 SQIVND (reference sequence).

The J gene is TRBJ2-1, the V gene TRBV5-6; perhaps TRBD2 as D (5 bases). The germline V and J ends were trimmed by 3 bases and 2 bases, with 6 bases remaining between them. Germline V gene sequence: CDR1 SGHDT, CDR2 YYEEEE. CDR3 length: 13 residues. The CDR3 sequence is CASSSGAYNEQFF. For the CDR3, the DNA is TGTGCCAGCAGCTCCGGGGCCTACAATGAGCAGTTCTTC.

This chain links TRBV6-6 with TRBJ2-7, with D perhaps being TRBD1 or TRBD2 (5 bases each). Germline V gives CDR1 MNHNY, CDR2 SVGAGI (reference sequence). Between the trimmed V and J ends, which lost 6 bases and 0 bases, there was a span of 9 bases. The CDR3 contains 13 residues. Written as DNA, the CDR3 is TGTGCCAGCAGCCGGGACCCCTCCTACGAGCAGTACTTC. Protein: CASSRDPSYEQYF.

This chain joins TRBV9 and TRBJ1-4; unclear D gene. Germline CDR1 is SGDLS and CDR2 is YYNGEE. V lost 0 bases and J 5 bases, leaving 11 bases between the germline ends. The CDR3 extends over 15 amino acids. This CDR3 reads CASSVAGGGNEKLFF. The CDR3 bases are TGTGCCAGCAGCGTAGCGGGAGGAGGGAATGAAAAACTGTTTTTT.

V and J are TRBV6-1 and TRBJ1-5; the D is unclear. V dropped 7 bases and J dropped 2 bases, with 15 bases sitting between them. Germline CDR1 and CDR2: MNHNS and SASEGT. The CDR3 runs to 15 residues. As DNA, the CDR3 is TGTGCCAGCACCCCAGGTGGGAAGGGCAATCAGCCCCAGCATTTT. This sequence encodes CASTPGGKGNQPQHF.

The chain carries TRBV2 and TRBJ1-2, with 7 bases identical to TRBD1. Germline V gene data show CDR1 as SNHLY and CDR2 as FYNNEI. The CDR3 extends over 14 amino acids. Trimming cost V 8 bases and J 1 base; bases outside gene matches: 7. CDR3 sequence reads: CASLGTVINYGYTF. CDR3 sequence (DNA): TGTGCCAGCCTTGGGACAGTCATTAACTATGGCTACACCTTC.

This clone was recorded a few times. The chain recombines TRBV5-8 with TRBJ2-7; D ambiguous. The CDR3 has 13 residues. Germline V gives CDR1 SGHTS, CDR2 YDEGEE. The V and J ends lost 0 bases and 4 bases respectively, with 8 bases between them. The CDR3 region has the DNA TGTGCCAGCAGCTTGGAGTGGTGGTACGAGCAGTACTTC. Translated: CASSLEWWYEQYF.